This T cell receptor beta chain stems from a study of cytomegalovirus exposure and HLA in healthy donors. Study-wide findings and caveats: Exclusion as indistinguishable affected some V segments, including TRBV6-2 and TRBV6-3.

V lost 4 bases and J lost 3, with 12 bases in between. Per germline, CDR1 MNHNS and CDR2 SASEGT. This CDR3 region has 14 residues. The PCR had 60 Vbeta and 13 Jbeta primers. Using immunoSEQ multiplex PCR, the repertoire was profiled, and TCRdb retains in-frame clones only, with some absent. The sample includes fewer than 75,000 clones, under 85% of them seen just once. About this clone: Antigen specificity is unknown.

The sequence was obtained from a woman in her thirties in good health and CMV-seronegative. The chain combines TRBV6-1 with TRBJ1-1; D unclear. Sequencing used PBMCs. The chain's CDR3 is CASSVGGMDTEAFF. The CDR3 nucleotides are TGTGCCAGCAGTGTGGGCGGGATGGACACTGAAGCTTTCTTT.